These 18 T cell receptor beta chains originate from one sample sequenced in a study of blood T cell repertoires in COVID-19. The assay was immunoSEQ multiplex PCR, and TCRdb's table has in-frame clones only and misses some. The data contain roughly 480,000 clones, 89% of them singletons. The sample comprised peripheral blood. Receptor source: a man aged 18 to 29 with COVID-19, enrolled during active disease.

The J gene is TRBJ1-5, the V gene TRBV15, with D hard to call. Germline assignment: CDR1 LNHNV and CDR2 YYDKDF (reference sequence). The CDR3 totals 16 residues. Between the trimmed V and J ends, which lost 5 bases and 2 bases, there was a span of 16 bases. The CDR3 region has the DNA TGTGCCACCAGCGACCCCGTGGAGAAAGGCAATCAGCCCCAGCATTTT. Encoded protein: CATSDPVEKGNQPQHF.

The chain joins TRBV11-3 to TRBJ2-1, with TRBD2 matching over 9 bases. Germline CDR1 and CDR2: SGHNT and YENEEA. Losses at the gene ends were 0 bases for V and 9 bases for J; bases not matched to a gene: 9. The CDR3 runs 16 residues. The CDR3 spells CASSLDSGSNVGEQFF. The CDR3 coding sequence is TGTGCCAGCAGCTTAGATAGCGGGAGTAATGTAGGTGAGCAGTTCTTC. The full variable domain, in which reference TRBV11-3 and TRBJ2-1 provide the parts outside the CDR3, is EAGVVQSPRYKIIEKKQPVAFWCNPISGHNTLYWYLQNLGQGPELLIRYENEEAVDDSQLPKDRFSAERLKGVDSTLKIQPAELGDSAVYLCASSLDSGSNVGEQFFGPGTRLTVL.

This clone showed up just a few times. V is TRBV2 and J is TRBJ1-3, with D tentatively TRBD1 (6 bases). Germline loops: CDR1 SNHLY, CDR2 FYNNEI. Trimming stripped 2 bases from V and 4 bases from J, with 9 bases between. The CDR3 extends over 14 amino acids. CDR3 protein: CASSEYGQGNTIYF. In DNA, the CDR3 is TGTGCCAGCAGTGAATACGGACAGGGAAACACCATATATTTT. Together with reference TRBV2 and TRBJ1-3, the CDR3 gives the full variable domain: EPEVTQTPSHQVTQMGQEVILRCVPISNHLYFYWYRQILGQKVEFLVSFYNNEISEKSEIFDDQFSVERPDGSNFTLKIRSTKLEDSAMYFCASSEYGQGNTIYFGEGSWLTVV.

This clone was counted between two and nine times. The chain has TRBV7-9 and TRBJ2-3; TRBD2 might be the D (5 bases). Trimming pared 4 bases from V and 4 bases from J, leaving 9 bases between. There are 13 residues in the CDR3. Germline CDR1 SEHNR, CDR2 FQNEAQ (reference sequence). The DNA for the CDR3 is TGTGCCAGCAGCTCAAAGAGGGCAGATACGCAGTATTTT. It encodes CASSSKRADTQYF.

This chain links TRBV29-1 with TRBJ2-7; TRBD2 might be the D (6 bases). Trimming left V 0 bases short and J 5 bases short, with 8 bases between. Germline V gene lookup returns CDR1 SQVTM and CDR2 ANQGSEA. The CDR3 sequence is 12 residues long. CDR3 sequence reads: CSVEDRGNEQYF. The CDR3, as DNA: TGCAGCGTTGAAGATCGGGGGAACGAGCAGTACTTC.

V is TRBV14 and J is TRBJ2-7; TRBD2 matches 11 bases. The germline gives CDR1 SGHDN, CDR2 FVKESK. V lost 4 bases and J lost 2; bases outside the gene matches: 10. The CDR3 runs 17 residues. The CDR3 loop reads CASSPEGYSGRAYEQYF. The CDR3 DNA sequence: TGTGCCAGCAGCCCCGAGGGATATAGCGGGAGGGCCTACGAGCAGTACTTC.

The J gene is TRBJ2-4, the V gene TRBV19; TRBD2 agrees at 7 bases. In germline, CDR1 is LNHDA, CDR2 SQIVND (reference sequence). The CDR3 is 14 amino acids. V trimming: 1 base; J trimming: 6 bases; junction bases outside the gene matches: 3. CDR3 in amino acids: CASSIGGEGNIQYF. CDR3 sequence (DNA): TGTGCCAGTAGTATAGGGGGGGAGGGAAACATTCAGTACTTC.

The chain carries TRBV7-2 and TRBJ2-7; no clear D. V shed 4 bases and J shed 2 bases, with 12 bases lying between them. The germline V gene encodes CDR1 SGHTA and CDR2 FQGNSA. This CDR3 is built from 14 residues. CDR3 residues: CASSSPNRAYEQYF. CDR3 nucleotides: TGTGCCAGCAGCTCCCCCAACAGAGCCTACGAGCAGTACTTC. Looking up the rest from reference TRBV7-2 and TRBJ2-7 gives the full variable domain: GAGVSQSPSNKVTEKGKDVELRCDPISGHTALYWYRQSLGQGLEFLIYFQGNSAPDKSGLPSDRFSAERTGGSVSTLTIQRTQQEDSAVYLCASSSPNRAYEQYFGPGTRLTVT.

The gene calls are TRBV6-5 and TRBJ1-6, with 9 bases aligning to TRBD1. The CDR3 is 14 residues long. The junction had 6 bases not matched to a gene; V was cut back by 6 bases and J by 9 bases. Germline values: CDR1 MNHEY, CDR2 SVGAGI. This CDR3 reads CASRRTGVSSPLHF. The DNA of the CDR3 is TGTGCCAGCAGGAGGACAGGGGTCTCTTCACCCCTCCACTTT.

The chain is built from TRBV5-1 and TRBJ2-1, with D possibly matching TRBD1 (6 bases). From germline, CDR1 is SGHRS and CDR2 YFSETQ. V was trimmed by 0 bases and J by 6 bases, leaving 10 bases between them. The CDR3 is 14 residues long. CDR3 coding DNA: TGCGCCAGCAGCTTGGTGCGAGGGGGCAATGAGCAGTTCTTC. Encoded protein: CASSLVRGGNEQFF.

CDR3 DNA sequence: TGTGCCAGCAGCTTGGAAGTCTCCGCGGAAGCTTTCTTT. It encodes CASSLEVSAEAFF. J is TRBJ1-1 and V is TRBV5-5; D remains ambiguous. The germline CDR1 and CDR2 sequences are SGHKS and YYEKEE (reference sequence). This CDR3 is built from 13 residues. Trimming removed 0 bases from V and 8 bases from J, with 11 bases in between.

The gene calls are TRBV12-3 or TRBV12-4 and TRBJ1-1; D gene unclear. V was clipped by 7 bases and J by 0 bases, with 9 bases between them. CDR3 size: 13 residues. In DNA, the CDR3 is TGTGCCAGCACTGAGTCGGTGAACACTGAAGCTTTCTTT. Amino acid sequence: CASTESVNTEAFF.

The CDR3 protein is CASRRDRGRETQYF. CDR3 coding DNA: TGCGCCAGCAGACGAGACAGGGGGCGAGAGACCCAGTACTTC. The chain links TRBV5-1 to TRBJ2-5; 10 nucleotides line up with TRBD1. The germline gives CDR1 SGHRS, CDR2 YFSETQ. Trimming removed 5 bases from V and 4 bases from J; junction bases left unmatched: 5. The CDR3 consists of 14 residues. The entire variable domain, with the rest obtained from reference TRBV5-1 and TRBJ2-5, is as follows: KAGVTQTPRYLIKTRGQQVTLSCSPISGHRSVSWYQQTPGQGLQFLFEYFSETQRNKGNFPGRFSGRQFSNSRSEMNVSTLELGDSALYLCASRRDRGRETQYFGPGTRLLVL.

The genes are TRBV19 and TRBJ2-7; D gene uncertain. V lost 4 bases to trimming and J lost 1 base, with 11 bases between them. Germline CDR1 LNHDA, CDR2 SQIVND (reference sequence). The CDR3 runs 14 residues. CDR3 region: CASSRGRRSYEQYF. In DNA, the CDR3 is TGTGCCAGTAGTAGAGGTAGACGGTCCTACGAGCAGTACTTC.

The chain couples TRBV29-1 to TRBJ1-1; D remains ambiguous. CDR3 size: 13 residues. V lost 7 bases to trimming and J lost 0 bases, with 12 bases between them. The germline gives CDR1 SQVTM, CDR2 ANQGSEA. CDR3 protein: CSARGRMNTEAFF. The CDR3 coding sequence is TGCAGCGCCCGAGGGCGGATGAACACTGAAGCTTTCTTT. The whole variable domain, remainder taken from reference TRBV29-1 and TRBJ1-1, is SAVISQKPSRDICQRGTSLTIQCQVDSQVTMMFWYRQQPGQSLTLIATANQGSEATYESGFVIDKFPISRPNLTFSTLTVSNMSPEDSSIYLCSARGRMNTEAFFGQGTRLTVV.

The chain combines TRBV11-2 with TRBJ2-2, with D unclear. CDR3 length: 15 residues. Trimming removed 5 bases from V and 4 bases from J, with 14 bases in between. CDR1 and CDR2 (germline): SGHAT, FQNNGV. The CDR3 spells CASSLNPTGTGELFF. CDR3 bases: TGTGCCAGCAGCCTGAACCCGACGGGCACCGGGGAGCTGTTTTTT.

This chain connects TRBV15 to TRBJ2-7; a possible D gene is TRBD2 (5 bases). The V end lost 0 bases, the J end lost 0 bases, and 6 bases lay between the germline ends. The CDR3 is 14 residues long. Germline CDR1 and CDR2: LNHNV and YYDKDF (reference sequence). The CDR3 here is CATSRDRDSYEQYF. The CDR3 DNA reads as TGTGCCACCAGCAGAGATCGGGACTCCTACGAGCAGTACTTC. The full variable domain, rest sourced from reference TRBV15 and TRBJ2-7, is DAMVIQNPRYQVTQFGKPVTLSCSQTLNHNVMYWYQQKSSQAPKLLFHYYDKDFNNEADTPDNFQSRRPNTSFCFLDIRSPGLGDTAMYLCATSRDRDSYEQYFGPGTRLTVT.

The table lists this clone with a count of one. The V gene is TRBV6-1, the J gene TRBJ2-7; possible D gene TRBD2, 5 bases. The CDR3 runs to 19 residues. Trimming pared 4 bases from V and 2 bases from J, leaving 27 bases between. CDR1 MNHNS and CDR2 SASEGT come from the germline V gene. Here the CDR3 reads CASSVGGRSRNPTTYEQYF. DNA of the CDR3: TGTGCCAGCAGTGTCGGCGGGCGGAGCAGGAACCCCACGACCTACGAGCAGTACTTC.